The clone carrying this T cell receptor (beta chain) has a single count. This entry is derived from a study of cytomegalovirus exposure and HLA in healthy donors. There are 16 residues in the CDR3. The V and J ends lost 8 bases and 3 bases, in that order; junction bases with no gene match: 15. Germline assignment: CDR1 WSHSY and CDR2 SAAADI. The PCR employed 60 Vbeta primers together with 13 Jbeta primers. Using immunoSEQ multiplex PCR, the repertoire was profiled, and TCRdb retains in-frame clones only, with some absent. The top ten hold over 12% of the sample, which has more than 150,000 clones, over 60% seen once.

The clonotype was recovered from a man aged 50-59 years in good health and CMV-seropositive. This chain uses TRBV10-2 with TRBJ1-2, with 7 bases aligning to TRBD1. Sequencing was carried out using PBMCs. For the CDR3, the DNA is TGCGCCAGCGGGGGCAACAGGGGTAGGTTGGACTATGGCTACACCTTC. Amino acids: CASGGNRGRLDYGYTF.